Below are 7 T cell receptor beta chains sequenced from a single sample in a study of cytomegalovirus exposure and HLA in healthy donors. Sequencing used immunoSEQ multiplex PCR; TCRdb keeps in-frame clones, though not all of them. Of around 34,000 clones in the sample, around 93% were seen once. Sequences were obtained from PBMCs. The receptors shown here come from a man aged 18 to 29 in good health and CMV-seronegative.

The chain employs TRBV5-5 and TRBJ2-3; 7 nucleotides align to TRBD2. V dropped 3 bases and J dropped 0; count of bases not matched to a gene: 10. Per the germline V gene, CDR1 is SGHKS and CDR2 is YYEKEE (reference sequence). CDR3 length: 17 amino acids. The CDR3 reads CASSSLWWRGSTDTQYF. The CDR3 DNA sequence: TGTGCCAGCAGCTCCCTATGGTGGCGGGGGAGCACAGATACGCAGTATTTT.

The gene calls are TRBV2 and TRBJ1-4; TRBD1 aligns across 7 bases. Germline lookup yields CDR1 SNHLY and CDR2 FYNNEI. This CDR3 is 18 amino acids long. With V trimmed by 1 base and J by 8 bases, 16 bases remained unmatched. The CDR3, as DNA: TGTGCCAGCAGTGAAGTTACATCAGGGACAGTCCTCCCAGAAAAACTGTTTTTT. This translates into CASSEVTSGTVLPEKLFF.

This rearrangement joins TRBV11-2 to TRBJ2-2, with D possibly TRBD1 on 5 matching bases. The CDR3 length is 15 residues. CDR1 and CDR2 (germline): SGHAT, FQNNGV. V lost 1 base, J lost 5 bases, and 11 bases lay in between. The CDR3 is CASSLGSRATGELFF. The CDR3 DNA follows: TGTGCCAGCAGCTTAGGATCCAGGGCGACCGGGGAGCTGTTTTTT.

This clone was picked up one time. The chain combines TRBV5-1 with TRBJ1-1, with D uncertain. Germline V lookup: CDR1 SGHRS, CDR2 YFSETQ. The germline V and J ends were trimmed by 6 bases and 0 bases, with 15 bases remaining between them. The CDR3 is 15 amino acids. CDR3: CASTPVSGVNTEAFF. The DNA of the CDR3 is TGCGCCAGCACTCCTGTCTCGGGTGTGAACACTGAAGCTTTCTTT.

This clone was detected only a few times. The chain employs TRBV5-1 and TRBJ2-1, with 10 bases matching TRBD2. The CDR3 has 15 residues. Germline CDR1 reads SGHRS; CDR2 reads YFSETQ. V shed 0 bases and J 10 bases; nucleotides not matched to a gene: 7. The CDR3 loop reads CASSLEPAGGVEQFF. DNA for the CDR3: TGCGCCAGCAGCTTGGAACCAGCGGGAGGGGTAGAGCAGTTCTTC. The full variable domain, rest sourced from reference TRBV5-1 and TRBJ2-1, is KAGVTQTPRYLIKTRGQQVTLSCSPISGHRSVSWYQQTPGQGLQFLFEYFSETQRNKGNFPGRFSGRQFSNSRSEMNVSTLELGDSALYLCASSLEPAGGVEQFFGPGTRLTVL.

V is TRBV7-3 and J is TRBJ2-1; TRBD1 is a possible D gene (6 bases). V was pared by 0 bases and J by 12 bases, with 18 bases between. Germline V gene lookup returns CDR1 SGHTA and CDR2 FQGTGA. The CDR3 length is 15 residues. As DNA, the CDR3 is TGTGCCAGCAGCTTAACAGGGCAGGGGCAAGTGAGGCAGTTCTTC. This codes for CASSLTGQGQVRQFF.

The chain links TRBV7-8 to TRBJ2-5; TRBD2 matches at 7 bases. V dropped 8 bases and J dropped 3; count of bases not matched to a gene: 6. This CDR3 has 13 residues. CDR1 is SGHVS, CDR2 FQNEAQ, per germline. The CDR3 loop is CASLLAQKETQYF. CDR3 nucleotides: TGTGCCAGCTTACTAGCGCAGAAAGAGACCCAGTACTTC.